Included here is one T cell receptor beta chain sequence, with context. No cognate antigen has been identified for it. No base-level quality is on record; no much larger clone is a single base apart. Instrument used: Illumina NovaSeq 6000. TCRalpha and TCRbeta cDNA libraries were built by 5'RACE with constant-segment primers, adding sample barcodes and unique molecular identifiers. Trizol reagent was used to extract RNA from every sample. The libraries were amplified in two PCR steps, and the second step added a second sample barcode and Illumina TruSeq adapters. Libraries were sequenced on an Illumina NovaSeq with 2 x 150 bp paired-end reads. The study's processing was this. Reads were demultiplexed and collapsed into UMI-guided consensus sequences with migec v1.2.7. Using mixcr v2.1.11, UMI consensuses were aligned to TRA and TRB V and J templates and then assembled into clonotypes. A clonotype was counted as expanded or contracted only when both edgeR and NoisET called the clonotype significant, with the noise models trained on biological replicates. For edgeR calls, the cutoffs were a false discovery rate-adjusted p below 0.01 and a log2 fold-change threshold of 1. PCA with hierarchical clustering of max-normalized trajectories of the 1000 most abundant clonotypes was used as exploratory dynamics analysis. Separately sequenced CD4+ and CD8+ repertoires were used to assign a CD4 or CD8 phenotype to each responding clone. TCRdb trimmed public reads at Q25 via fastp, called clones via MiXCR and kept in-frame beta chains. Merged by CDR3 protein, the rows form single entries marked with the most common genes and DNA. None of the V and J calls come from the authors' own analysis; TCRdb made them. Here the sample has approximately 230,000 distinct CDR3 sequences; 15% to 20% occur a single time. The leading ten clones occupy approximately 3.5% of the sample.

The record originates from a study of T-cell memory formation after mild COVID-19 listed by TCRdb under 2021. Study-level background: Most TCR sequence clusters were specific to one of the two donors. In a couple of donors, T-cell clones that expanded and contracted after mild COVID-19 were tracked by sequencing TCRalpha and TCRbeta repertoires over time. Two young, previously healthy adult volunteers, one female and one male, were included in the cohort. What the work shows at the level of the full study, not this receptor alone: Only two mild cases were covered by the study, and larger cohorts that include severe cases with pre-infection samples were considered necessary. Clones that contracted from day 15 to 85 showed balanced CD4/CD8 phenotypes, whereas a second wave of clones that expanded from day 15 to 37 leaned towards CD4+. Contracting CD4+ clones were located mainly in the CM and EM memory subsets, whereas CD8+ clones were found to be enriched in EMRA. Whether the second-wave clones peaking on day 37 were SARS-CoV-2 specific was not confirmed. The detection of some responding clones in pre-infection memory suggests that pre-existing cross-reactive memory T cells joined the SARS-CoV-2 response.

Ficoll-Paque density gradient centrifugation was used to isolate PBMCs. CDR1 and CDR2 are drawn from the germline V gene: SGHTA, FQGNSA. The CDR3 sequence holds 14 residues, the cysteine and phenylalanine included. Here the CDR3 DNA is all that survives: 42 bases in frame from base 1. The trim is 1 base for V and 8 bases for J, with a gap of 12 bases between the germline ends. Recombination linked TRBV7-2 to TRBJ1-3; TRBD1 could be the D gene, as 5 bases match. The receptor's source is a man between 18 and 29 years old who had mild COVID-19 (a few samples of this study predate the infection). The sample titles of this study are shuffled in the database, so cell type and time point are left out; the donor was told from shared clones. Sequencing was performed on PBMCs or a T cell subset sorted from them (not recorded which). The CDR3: CASSLDGAIDTIYF. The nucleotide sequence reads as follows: TGTGCCAGCAGCTTAGATGGGGCCATAGACACCATATATTTT.